This T cell receptor (beta chain) was sequenced during a study of blood T cell repertoires in COVID-19. The data were produced by immunoSEQ multiplex PCR, yet TCRdb's version contains in-frame clones alone and is incomplete. There are 80,000 to 90,000 clones in the sample; about 80% occur only once, and around 2.1% lies in the top ten. This TCR was sampled from a woman in her 70s with acute or convalescent COVID-19. The sequenced sample consisted of peripheral blood.

The CDR3 sequence is CASSLVRGQGALNEQFF. The CDR3 DNA sequence: TGCGCCAGCAGCTTGGTGAGGGGACAGGGGGCGCTCAATGAGCAGTTCTTC. The chain couples TRBV5-1 to TRBJ2-1; 12 bases match TRBD1. The CDR3 runs 17 residues. CDR1 SGHRS and CDR2 YFSETQ come from the germline V gene. J gave up 6 bases and V 0 bases, and 7 bases lay outside the gene matches. Full variable domain (outside the CDR3, taken from reference TRBV5-1 and TRBJ2-1): KAGVTQTPRYLIKTRGQQVTLSCSPISGHRSVSWYQQTPGQGLQFLFEYFSETQRNKGNFPGRFSGRQFSNSRSEMNVSTLELGDSALYLCASSLVRGQGALNEQFFGPGTRLTVL.